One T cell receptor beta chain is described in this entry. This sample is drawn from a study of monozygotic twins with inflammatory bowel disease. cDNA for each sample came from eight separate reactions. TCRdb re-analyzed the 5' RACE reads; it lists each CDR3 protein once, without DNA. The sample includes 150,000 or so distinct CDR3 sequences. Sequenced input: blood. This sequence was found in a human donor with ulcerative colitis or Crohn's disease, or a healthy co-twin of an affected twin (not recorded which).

This CDR3 is CASSSFDRGVAEAFF. This rearrangement joins TRBV12-3 or TRBV12-4 to TRBJ1-1; TCRdb's D call, TRBD1, is unchecked because there is no DNA. The CDR3 covers 15 residues.